Given below is one TCR beta chain in context. What it binds is unknown. Method: immunoSEQ multiplex PCR; TCRdb's copy keeps in-frame clones and lacks some. Of about 58,000 clones listed, roughly 85% are singletons. The sample comes from a study of memory CD4+ T cells and cytomegalovirus serostatus. Study overall: This sample comes from healthy Belgian adults, several CMV seropositive, roughly 22 seronegative. Study results and caveats: Suggested: most of the CMV-linked TCR signature lies in CD4+ memory cells. CD4+ memory repertoires contained about 40% of the 164 reported CMV TCRbeta sequences.

The sort gate was single viable CD3+CD4+CD8-CD45RO+ cells for memory CD4+ T cells. After thawing, CD4+ T cells were positively selected. The CDR3 loop spans 14 amino acids. Looked up from germline, CDR1 is LNHDA and CDR2 is SQIVND (reference sequence). V was trimmed by 4 bases and J by 1 base, leaving 7 bases between them. This clonotype was obtained from an adult in good health and CMV-seronegative. Some clones in this sample may be carry-over from other donors' samples. V and J are TRBV19 and TRBJ1-4, with D uncertain. The sample comprised memory CD4+ T cells from blood. The CDR3 sequence is CASSNRQTNEKLFF. The CDR3 DNA reads as TGTGCCAGTAGTAATCGGCAAACTAATGAAAAACTGTTTTTT.